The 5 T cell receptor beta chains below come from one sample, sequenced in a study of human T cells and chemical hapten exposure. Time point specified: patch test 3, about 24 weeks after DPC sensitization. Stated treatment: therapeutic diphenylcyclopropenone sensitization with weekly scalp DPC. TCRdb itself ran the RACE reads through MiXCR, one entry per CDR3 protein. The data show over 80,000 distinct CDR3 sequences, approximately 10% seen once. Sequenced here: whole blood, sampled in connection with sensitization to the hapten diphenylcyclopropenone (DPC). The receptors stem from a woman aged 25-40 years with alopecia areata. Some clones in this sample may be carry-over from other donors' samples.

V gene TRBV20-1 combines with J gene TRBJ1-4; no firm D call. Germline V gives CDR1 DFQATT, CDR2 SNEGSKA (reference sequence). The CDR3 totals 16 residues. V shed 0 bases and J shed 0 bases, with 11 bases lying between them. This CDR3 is CSARDRRTATNEKLFF. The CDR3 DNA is TGCAGTGCTAGAGATAGGCGGACTGCAACTAATGAAAAACTGTTTTTT.

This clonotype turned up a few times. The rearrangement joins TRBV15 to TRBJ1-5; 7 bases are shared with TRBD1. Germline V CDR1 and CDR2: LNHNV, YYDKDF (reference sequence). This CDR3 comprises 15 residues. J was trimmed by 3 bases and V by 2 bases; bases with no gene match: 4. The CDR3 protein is CATSRQTGNNQPQHF. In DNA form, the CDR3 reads TGTGCCACCAGCAGACAGACAGGGAACAATCAGCCCCAGCATTTT. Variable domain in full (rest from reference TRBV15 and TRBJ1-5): DAMVIQNPRYQVTQFGKPVTLSCSQTLNHNVMYWYQQKSSQAPKLLFHYYDKDFNNEADTPDNFQSRRPNTSFCFLDIRSPGLGDTAMYLCATSRQTGNNQPQHFGDGTRLSIL.

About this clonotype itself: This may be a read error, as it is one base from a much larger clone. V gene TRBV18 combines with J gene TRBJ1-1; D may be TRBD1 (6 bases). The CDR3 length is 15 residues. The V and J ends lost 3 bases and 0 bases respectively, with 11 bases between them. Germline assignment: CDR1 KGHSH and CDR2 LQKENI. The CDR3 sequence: CASSPRQAVNTEAFF. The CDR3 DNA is TGTGCCAGCTCACCCCGACAGGCGGTGAACACTGAAGCTTTCTTT.

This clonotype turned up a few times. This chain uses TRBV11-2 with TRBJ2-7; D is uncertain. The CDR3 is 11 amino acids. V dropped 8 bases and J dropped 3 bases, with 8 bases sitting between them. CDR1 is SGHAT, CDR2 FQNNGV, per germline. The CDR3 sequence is CASRTGYEQYF. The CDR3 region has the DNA TGTGCCAGCCGAACGGGCTACGAGCAGTACTTC.

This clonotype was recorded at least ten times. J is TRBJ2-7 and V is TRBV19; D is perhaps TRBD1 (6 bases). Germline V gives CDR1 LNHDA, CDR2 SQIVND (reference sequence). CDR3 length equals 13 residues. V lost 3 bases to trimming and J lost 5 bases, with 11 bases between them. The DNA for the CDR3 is TGTGCCAGTAGTATGGGACAAGTAAACGAGCAGTACTTC. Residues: CASSMGQVNEQYF.